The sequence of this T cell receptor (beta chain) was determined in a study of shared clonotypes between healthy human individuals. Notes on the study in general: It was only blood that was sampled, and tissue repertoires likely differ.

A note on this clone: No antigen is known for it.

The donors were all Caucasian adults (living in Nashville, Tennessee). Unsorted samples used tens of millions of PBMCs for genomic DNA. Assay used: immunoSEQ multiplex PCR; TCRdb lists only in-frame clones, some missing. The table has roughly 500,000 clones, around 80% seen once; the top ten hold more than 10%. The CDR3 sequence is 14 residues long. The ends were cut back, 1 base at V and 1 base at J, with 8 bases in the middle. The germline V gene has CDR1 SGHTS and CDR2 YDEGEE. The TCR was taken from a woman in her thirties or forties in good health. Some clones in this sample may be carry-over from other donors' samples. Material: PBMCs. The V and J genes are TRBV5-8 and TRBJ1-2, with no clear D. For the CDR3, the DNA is TGTGCCAGCAGCTTGACTGCAGTTAACTATGGCTACACCTTC. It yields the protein CASSLTAVNYGYTF. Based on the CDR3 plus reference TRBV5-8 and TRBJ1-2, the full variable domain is EAGVTQSPTHLIKTRGQQATLRCSPISGHTSVYWYQQALGLGLQFLLWYDEGEERNRGNFPPRFSGRQFPNYSSELNVNALELEDSALYLCASSLTAVNYGYTFGSGTRLTVV.